This T cell receptor beta chain was identified in a study of cytomegalovirus exposure and HLA in healthy donors. Germline V gene sequence: CDR1 SGHRS, CDR2 YFSETQ. The CDR3 contains 14 residues. The V gene lost 0 bases and the J gene lost 2 bases, with 9 bases spanning the gap. The PCR had 60 Vbeta and 13 Jbeta primers. Sequencing was performed with immunoSEQ multiplex PCR; in TCRdb, only in-frame clones are kept and a portion is missing. The sample has 100,000 to 150,000 clones; about 80% are singletons. Sequencing was done on a sample of PBMCs. The genes are TRBV5-1 and TRBJ2-7, with D unresolved. The receptor's source is a woman in her forties or fifties in good health and CMV-seropositive. CDR3 sequence reads: CASSLVSGPYEQYF. The CDR3, as DNA: TGCGCCAGCAGCTTGGTTTCGGGTCCCTACGAGCAGTACTTC.